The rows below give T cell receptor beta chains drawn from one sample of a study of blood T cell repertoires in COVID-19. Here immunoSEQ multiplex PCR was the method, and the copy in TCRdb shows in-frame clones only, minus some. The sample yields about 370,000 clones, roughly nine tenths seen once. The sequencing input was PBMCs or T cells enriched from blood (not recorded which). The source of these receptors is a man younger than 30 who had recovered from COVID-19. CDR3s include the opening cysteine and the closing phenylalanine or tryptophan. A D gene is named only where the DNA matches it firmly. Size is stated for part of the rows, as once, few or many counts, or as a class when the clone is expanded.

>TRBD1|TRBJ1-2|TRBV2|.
TGTGCCAGCAGTGACCCAGGGACAGGGAATGGCTACACCTTC
CASSDPGTGNGYTF
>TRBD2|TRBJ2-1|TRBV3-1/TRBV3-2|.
TGTGCCAGCAGCCAAGCCCCTAGCGGGGGAGGCGATGAGCAGTTCTTC
CASSQAPSGGGDEQFF
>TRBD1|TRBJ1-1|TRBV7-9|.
TGTGCCAGCAGCTTCCGGACAGGGGGCTTCTCGGCTTTCTTT
CASSFRTGGFSAFF
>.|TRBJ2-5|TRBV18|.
TGTGCCAGCTCACCATATCGGCTGGAGGGGCAAGAGACCCAGTACTTC
CASSPYRLEGQETQYF
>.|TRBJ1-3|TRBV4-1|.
TGCGCCAGCAGCCAAGAGAGGCCTGGGACCATATATTTT
CASSQERPGTIYF
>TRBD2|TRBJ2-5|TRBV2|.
TGTGCCAGCGAGCGGGAGGGGGAGACCCAGTACTTC
CASEREGETQYF
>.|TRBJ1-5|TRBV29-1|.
TGCAGCGTTGGGGGCCAGGGTGAGCCCCAGCATTTT
CSVGGQGEPQHF
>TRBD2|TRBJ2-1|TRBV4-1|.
TGCGCCAGCAGCCAAGACAAGCGGGGGGCGGGGTCCTACAATGAGCAGTTCTTC
CASSQDKRGAGSYNEQFF
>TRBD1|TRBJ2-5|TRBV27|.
TGTGCCAGCAGTCCTCTACATGGGGGACAGGGGGAGACCCAGTACTTC
CASSPLHGGQGETQYF
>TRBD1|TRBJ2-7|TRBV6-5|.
TGTGCCAGCAGTTACTCGATAGGGGGCAGCTCCTACGAGCAGTACTTC
CASSYSIGGSSYEQYF
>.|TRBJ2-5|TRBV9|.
TGTGCCAGCAGCGTAGACATACGTGGGGCCCAAGAGACCCAGTACTTC
CASSVDIRGAQETQYF
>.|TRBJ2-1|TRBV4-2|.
TGTGCCAGCAGCCAAGAATTAGTACGGAGGGCCCTGCACAATGAGCAGTTCTTC
CASSQELVRRALHNEQFF
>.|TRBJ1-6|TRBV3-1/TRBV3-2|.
TGTGCCAGCAGCCAAGAGGGGGCTAATTCACCCCTCCACTTT
CASSQEGANSPLHF
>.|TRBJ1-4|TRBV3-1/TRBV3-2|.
TGTGCCAGCAGAGGGGTGAAAAAACTGTTTTTT
CASRGVKKLFF
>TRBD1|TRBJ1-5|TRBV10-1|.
TGCGCCAGCAGCAAGCTTGGAGACAGGGCAAGCAATCAGCCCCAGCATTTT
CASSKLGDRASNQPQHF
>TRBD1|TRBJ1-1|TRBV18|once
TGTGCCAGCTCACCGGAAGGGGGACAGGGGAACACTGAAGCTTTCTTT
CASSPEGGQGNTEAFF
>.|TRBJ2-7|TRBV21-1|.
TGTGCCAGCAGCAAAGGGGGACAGGTGGGGCGTGTCGAGCAGTACTTC
CASSKGGQVGRVEQYF
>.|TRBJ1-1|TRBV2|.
TGTGCCAGCAGTGAGTCTCAGGTCCCGAGCGCTTTCTTT
CASSESQVPSAFF
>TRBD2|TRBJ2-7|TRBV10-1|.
TGCGCCAGCAGACAGGGACTAGCGGGGAGCTCCTACGAGCAGTACTTC
CASRQGLAGSSYEQYF
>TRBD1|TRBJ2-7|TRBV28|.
TGTGCCACAGGGGGGACAGGGTACTACGAGCAGTACTTC
CATGGTGYYEQYF
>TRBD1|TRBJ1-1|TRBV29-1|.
TGCAGCGTTGAACCCCTCGACAGGGTAGGAACTGAAGCTTTCTTT
CSVEPLDRVGTEAFF
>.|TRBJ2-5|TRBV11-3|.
TGTGCCAGCAGCTTAGTGGCAGGACTAAAAGAGACCCAGTACTTC
CASSLVAGLKETQYF